The 5 T cell receptor beta chains reported below all come from one sample, sequenced in a study of post-analysis software for immune sequencing data. cDNA libraries of TCR beta carried unique molecular identifiers. TCRdb reprocessed the PCR reads with MiXCR, giving one entry per CDR3 protein. Here the sample spans roughly 600,000 distinct CDR3 sequences, around 44% being singletons. Findings and limits, study-wide: In patients, TRBV5-6, TRBV5-1 and TRBV20-1 belonged to five or six TRBV segments found more frequently than in controls.

Their cognate antigens are unknown. The sequenced sample consisted of blood. These receptors originate from a girl between 10 and 17 years old with multiple sclerosis.

The rearrangement joins TRBV7-3 to TRBJ1-1; no definite D call. Germline CDR1 and CDR2: SGHTA and FQGTGA. V lost 3 bases and J lost 2, with 13 bases in between. The CDR3 runs to 15 residues. The CDR3 sequence: CASSLAPGGNTEAFF. CDR3 nucleotide sequence: TGTGCCAGCAGCTTGGCCCCAGGAGGAAACACTGAAGCTTTCTTT. The full variable domain, its missing parts supplied by reference TRBV7-3 and TRBJ1-1, is GAGVSQTPSNKVTEKGKYVELRCDPISGHTALYWYRQSLGQGPEFLIYFQGTGAADDSGLPNDRFFAVRPEGSVSTLKIQRTERGDSAVYLCASSLAPGGNTEAFFGQGTRLTVV.

The chain is built from TRBV20-1 and TRBJ2-6; the D gene is possibly TRBD2 (5 bases). CDR3 size: 17 residues. V lost 4 bases and J 0 bases, leaving 16 bases between the germline ends. Germline values: CDR1 DFQATT, CDR2 SNEGSKA (reference sequence). For the CDR3, the DNA is TGCAGTGCTACCGACTACAAGGGAAGCTCTGGGGCCAACGTCCTGACTTTC. Protein: CSATDYKGSSGANVLTF.

The V gene is TRBV6-6, the J gene TRBJ2-1, with D tentatively TRBD1 (6 bases). The CDR3 is made up of 14 amino acids. Germline V gives CDR1 MNHNY, CDR2 SVGAGI (reference sequence). Trimming took 2 bases from V and 6 from J, leaving 11 bases between them. The CDR3 sequence is CASSYRDIFNEQFF. CDR3 sequence (DNA): TGTGCCAGCAGTTACAGGGACATATTCAATGAGCAGTTCTTC.

The chain has TRBV3-1 and TRBJ1-1, with a tentative D call TRBD1 (5 bases). Per the germline V gene, CDR1 is LGHDT and CDR2 is YNNKEL (reference sequence). The CDR3 sequence is 14 residues long. The V end lost 6 bases, the J end lost 5 bases, and 16 bases lay between the germline ends. The CDR3 bases are TGTGCCAGCAGTCAGGGAGGAGGATGGACTGAAGCTTTCTTT. Its translation is CASSQGGGWTEAFF.

This clonotype was counted only a few times. The rearrangement links TRBV5-1 to TRBJ2-1; no clear D. CDR1 is SGHRS and CDR2 is YFSETQ in the germline V gene. V lost 6 bases, J lost 14 bases, and 15 bases lay in between. There are 11 residues in the CDR3. The chain's CDR3 is CASTDQIIKFF. CDR3 nucleotide sequence: TGCGCCAGCACCGACCAAATAATAAAGTTCTTC.